A selection of T cell receptor beta chains follows, all from one sample in a study of early T cells in non-severe SARS-CoV-2 infection. TCRdb redid the calling of the 5' RACE reads with MiXCR, one entry per CDR3 protein. The data contain more than 80,000 distinct CDR3 sequences, approximately 10% of them singletons. The sequenced sample was whole blood. The receptors originated from an adult who was a healthcare worker with PCR-confirmed SARS-CoV-2 infection or an uninfected control (not recorded which). Each CDR3 is given with its conserved first and last residue. A D gene is named only where the DNA matches it firmly. Rows give clone size only sometimes, using once, few, many, or a class for an expanded clone.

v_gene: TRBV11-2; d_gene: -; abundance: many; j_gene: TRBJ2-2; CDR3nt: TGTGCCAGCAGCCCCCGAACCGTGACCGGGGAGCTGTTTTTT; CDR3aa: CASSPRTVTGELFF
v_gene: TRBV4-1; d_gene: TRBD2; abundance: -; j_gene: TRBJ2-3; CDR3nt: TGCGCCAGCAGCCATCTGACTAGCGGGGGGCTCAATACGCAGTATTTT; CDR3aa: CASSHLTSGGLNTQYF
v_gene: TRBV3-1; d_gene: -; abundance: -; j_gene: TRBJ2-5; CDR3nt: TGTGCCAGCTCAGGGACTGCTGGGACCCAGTACTTC; CDR3aa: CASSGTAGTQYF
v_gene: TRBV21-1; d_gene: -; abundance: many; j_gene: TRBJ2-2; CDR3nt: TGTGCCAGCAGCAAAGCGCGACTAGCGGAGATGAACACCGGGGAGCTGTTTTTT; CDR3aa: CASSKARLAEMNTGELFF
v_gene: TRBV7-9; d_gene: TRBD2; abundance: few; j_gene: TRBJ2-7; CDR3nt: TGTGCCAGCAGCCCCGAACTAGCGGGTACCTACGAGCAGTACTTC; CDR3aa: CASSPELAGTYEQYF
v_gene: TRBV7-9; d_gene: -; abundance: -; j_gene: TRBJ2-1; CDR3nt: TGTGCCAGCAGCTTAGGGTACAATGAGCAGTTCTTC; CDR3aa: CASSLGYNEQFF
v_gene: TRBV18; d_gene: TRBD1; abundance: few; j_gene: TRBJ2-5; CDR3nt: TGTGCCAGCTCATCCTCGCACAGGGGGGAAGAGACCCAGTACTTC; CDR3aa: CASSSSHRGEETQYF
v_gene: TRBV28; d_gene: TRBD2; abundance: -; j_gene: TRBJ2-7; CDR3nt: TGTGCCAGCAGGGTACCGGGACTAGCGGGAGGGCCTTACTTC; CDR3aa: CASRVPGLAGGPYF
v_gene: TRBV2; d_gene: TRBD1; abundance: -; j_gene: TRBJ1-5; CDR3nt: TGTGCCAGCAGTTGGGGACAGGGAAGTCAGCCCCAGCATTTT; CDR3aa: CASSWGQGSQPQHF
v_gene: TRBV20-1; d_gene: -; abundance: few; j_gene: TRBJ1-5; CDR3nt: TGCAGTGCTAGAGAGGACGTTAATCAGCCCCAGCATTTT; CDR3aa: CSAREDVNQPQHF
v_gene: TRBV2; d_gene: -; abundance: few; j_gene: TRBJ1-1; CDR3nt: TGTGCCAGCAGTGAAAGTGGTCTCCCCACTGAAGCTTTCTTT; CDR3aa: CASSESGLPTEAFF
v_gene: TRBV29-1; d_gene: TRBD2; abundance: few; j_gene: TRBJ2-5; CDR3nt: TGCAGCGTCGGGGGGGCCCGGTCTGAAGAGACCCAGTACTTC; CDR3aa: CSVGGARSEETQYF
v_gene: TRBV28; d_gene: TRBD1; abundance: few; j_gene: TRBJ2-1; CDR3nt: TGTGCCAGCGGGACAGACCTCTCCTACAATGAGCAGTTCTTC; CDR3aa: CASGTDLSYNEQFF
v_gene: TRBV27; d_gene: -; abundance: -; j_gene: TRBJ2-1; CDR3nt: TGTGCCAGCAGTTTAAGGACAGTGAAAGCCTACAATGAGCAGTTCTTC; CDR3aa: CASSLRTVKAYNEQFF
v_gene: TRBV29-1; d_gene: -; abundance: few; j_gene: TRBJ2-2; CDR3nt: TGCAGCGTTGACACCGGGGAGCTGTTTTTT; CDR3aa: CSVDTGELFF
v_gene: TRBV2; d_gene: -; abundance: many; j_gene: TRBJ1-1; CDR3nt: TGTGCCAGCATGGGGGAAGTGGACACTGAAGCTTTCTTT; CDR3aa: CASMGEVDTEAFF
v_gene: TRBV18; d_gene: -; abundance: few; j_gene: TRBJ1-6; CDR3nt: TGTGCCAGCTCACCTCAGGAAAATAATTCACCCCTCCACTTT; CDR3aa: CASSPQENNSPLHF
v_gene: TRBV18; d_gene: -; abundance: -; j_gene: TRBJ1-4; CDR3nt: TGTGCCAGCTCACCACCACAGGGCGTATCTAATGAAAAACTGTTTTTT; CDR3aa: CASSPPQGVSNEKLFF
v_gene: TRBV27; d_gene: -; abundance: few; j_gene: TRBJ2-7; CDR3nt: TGTGCCAGCAGTTTAACCGGGGGACCCTACGAGCAGTACTTC; CDR3aa: CASSLTGGPYEQYF
v_gene: TRBV29-1; d_gene: TRBD1; abundance: -; j_gene: TRBJ2-7; CDR3nt: TGCAGCGTGGTCAAGGGGACAGGGATTACCTACGAGCAGTACTTC; CDR3aa: CSVVKGTGITYEQYF
v_gene: TRBV6-1; d_gene: -; abundance: many; j_gene: TRBJ1-4; CDR3nt: TGTGCCAGCAGTGAGGAGGGAAGCTCTGGACTGTTTTTT; CDR3aa: CASSEEGSSGLFF
v_gene: TRBV25-1; d_gene: -; abundance: many; j_gene: TRBJ1-2; CDR3nt: TGTGCCAGCAGTGAATTAACAGGAGTGGAAAATGGCTACACCTTC; CDR3aa: CASSELTGVENGYTF
v_gene: TRBV4-2; d_gene: TRBD2; abundance: -; j_gene: TRBJ2-2; CDR3nt: TGTGCCAGCAGCCAAGATGGGACTAGCGGCAACACCGGGGAGCTGTTTTTT; CDR3aa: CASSQDGTSGNTGELFF
v_gene: TRBV18; d_gene: -; abundance: -; j_gene: TRBJ1-1; CDR3nt: TGTGCCAGCTCACCGAGACAGGCTGAAGCTTTCTTT; CDR3aa: CASSPRQAEAFF
v_gene: TRBV3-1; d_gene: -; abundance: many; j_gene: TRBJ1-3; CDR3nt: TGTGCCAGCAGCCAAGTGTTCGACTCTGGAAACACCATATATTTT; CDR3aa: CASSQVFDSGNTIYF
v_gene: TRBV2; d_gene: -; abundance: -; j_gene: TRBJ2-1; CDR3nt: TGTGCCAGCAATAGAAGGACTGGAGGAGACAATGAGCAGTTCTTC; CDR3aa: CASNRRTGGDNEQFF
v_gene: TRBV20-1; d_gene: -; abundance: many; j_gene: TRBJ2-7; CDR3nt: TGCAGTGCTAGAGTAGGGGCGTCCTACGAGCAGTACTTC; CDR3aa: CSARVGASYEQYF
v_gene: TRBV29-1; d_gene: -; abundance: -; j_gene: TRBJ1-1; CDR3nt: TGCAGCGTTGAACGGGGGGGCTTGGCGAACACTGAAGCTTTCTTT; CDR3aa: CSVERGGLANTEAFF
v_gene: TRBV6-5; d_gene: -; abundance: many; j_gene: TRBJ2-7; CDR3nt: TGTGCCAGCAGTTACGATGGGACACATCCCTACGAGCAGTACTTC; CDR3aa: CASSYDGTHPYEQYF
v_gene: TRBV2; d_gene: -; abundance: -; j_gene: TRBJ2-7; CDR3nt: TGTGCCACCACAGCTTCCTACGAGCAGTACTTC; CDR3aa: CATTASYEQYF
v_gene: TRBV14; d_gene: -; abundance: many; j_gene: TRBJ2-3; CDR3nt: TGTGCCAGCAGCACCCGGACAGGAGGGACCTCTACGCAGTATTTT; CDR3aa: CASSTRTGGTSTQYF
v_gene: TRBV6-5; d_gene: TRBD1; abundance: -; j_gene: TRBJ1-6; CDR3nt: TGTGCCAGCAGTTACTCTATGAGGGGGCAGTTTAATTCACCCCTCCACTTT; CDR3aa: CASSYSMRGQFNSPLHF
v_gene: TRBV18; d_gene: -; abundance: -; j_gene: TRBJ2-6; CDR3nt: TGTGCCAGCTCACCGAGTATTGGGGCCAACGTCCTGACTTTC; CDR3aa: CASSPSIGANVLTF
v_gene: TRBV5-1; d_gene: -; abundance: many; j_gene: TRBJ1-1; CDR3nt: TGCGCCAGCCGTCAACTTTCGGGGGGTCCTGAAGCTTTCTTT; CDR3aa: CASRQLSGGPEAFF
v_gene: TRBV10-3; d_gene: -; abundance: -; j_gene: TRBJ2-1; CDR3nt: TGTGCCATCAGTGTTCAGGGAGGGGGTAATGAGCAGTTCTTC; CDR3aa: CAISVQGGGNEQFF
v_gene: TRBV30; d_gene: -; abundance: -; j_gene: TRBJ1-1; CDR3nt: TGTGCCTGGGAACCCCTCGGACGGGAGAACACTGAAGCTTTCTTT; CDR3aa: CAWEPLGRENTEAFF
v_gene: TRBV6-6; d_gene: -; abundance: -; j_gene: TRBJ2-3; CDR3nt: TGTGCCAGCAGTCCCGAGGACCTGTCTCGCACAGATACGCAGTATTTT; CDR3aa: CASSPEDLSRTDTQYF
v_gene: TRBV4-1; d_gene: -; abundance: many; j_gene: TRBJ2-7; CDR3nt: TGCGCCAGCAGCCAAGCCCAGGGGCGCTACGAGCAGTACTTC; CDR3aa: CASSQAQGRYEQYF
v_gene: TRBV3-1; d_gene: TRBD1; abundance: many; j_gene: TRBJ1-1; CDR3nt: TGTGCCAGCAGCCTACCGGACAGGGGGATCACTGAAGCTTTCTTT; CDR3aa: CASSLPDRGITEAFF
v_gene: TRBV12-3/TRBV12-4; d_gene: TRBD1; abundance: few; j_gene: TRBJ2-1; CDR3nt: TGTGCCAGCAGTTTAAGACAGGGGGAGAATGAGCAGTTCTTC; CDR3aa: CASSLRQGENEQFF
v_gene: TRBV29-1; d_gene: TRBD2; abundance: -; j_gene: TRBJ2-1; CDR3nt: TGCAGCGTTGCACCTATACTAGCGGCAGAGCAGTTCTTC; CDR3aa: CSVAPILAAEQFF
v_gene: TRBV19; d_gene: -; abundance: few; j_gene: TRBJ2-6; CDR3nt: TGTGCCAGTACCTATTACGAGAACTCTGGGGCCAACGTCCTGACTTTC; CDR3aa: CASTYYENSGANVLTF
v_gene: TRBV6-2/TRBV6-3; d_gene: -; abundance: -; j_gene: TRBJ1-2; CDR3nt: TGTGCCAGCAGTTACTCGATAGGGACGGTTAACTATGGCTACACCTTC; CDR3aa: CASSYSIGTVNYGYTF
v_gene: TRBV9; d_gene: -; abundance: -; j_gene: TRBJ2-3; CDR3nt: TGTGCCAGCAGTATACGCAATACGCAGTATTTT; CDR3aa: CASSIRNTQYF
v_gene: TRBV7-2; d_gene: TRBD1; abundance: many; j_gene: TRBJ1-5; CDR3nt: TGTGCCAGCAGCTATCACCGGACAGGGAATCAGCCCCAGCATTTT; CDR3aa: CASSYHRTGNQPQHF